The 7 T cell receptor beta chains below were found in one sample sequenced in a study of early T cells in non-severe SARS-CoV-2 infection (dated by TCRdb to about 2021). The library was produced with 5' RACE. The run used a NextSeq 500. TCRdb passed the public sequencing reads through fastp at Q25 and MiXCR, retaining productive beta sequences. For every CDR3 protein sequence, its rows merge into one entry that carries the most common genes and DNA. The table for this sample lists 97,000 or so distinct CDR3 sequences; around 13% of them were counted only once. The ten largest clones take up approximately 6% of the sample. The sample taken for sequencing was whole blood. The receptors were sampled from an adult who was a healthcare worker with PCR-confirmed SARS-CoV-2 infection or an uninfected control (not recorded which).

This clonotype was recorded many times. The chain uses TRBV7-2 and TRBJ2-3, with a tentative D call TRBD2 (6 bases). The CDR3 extends over 13 amino acids. V was cut by 0 bases and J by 5 bases, with 6 bases left in between. The germline V gene has CDR1 SGHTA and CDR2 FQGNSA. The CDR3 spells CASSLARGDTQYF. Here the CDR3 DNA reads TGTGCCAGCAGCTTAGCGCGGGGAGATACGCAGTATTTT.

This clonotype was counted many times. The V call is TRBV14, the J call TRBJ2-7; D is unresolved. CDR3 length: 14 residues. Per germline, CDR1 SGHDN and CDR2 FVKESK. Trimming removed 4 bases at V and 3 bases at J, with 13 bases between. DNA of the CDR3: TGTGCCAGCAGCCCTTTCGACGGCGACTACGAGCAGTACTTC. This gives the protein CASSPFDGDYEQYF.

The chain uses TRBV27 and TRBJ2-2; D perhaps matches TRBD2 (5 bases). V lost 4 bases and J lost 0, with 15 bases in between. Germline V gene sequence: CDR1 MNHEY, CDR2 SMNVEV (reference sequence). This CDR3 is 17 amino acids long. This CDR3 is CASSSGVGDPNTGELFF. CDR3 coding DNA: TGTGCCAGCAGTTCCGGAGTGGGAGACCCGAACACCGGGGAGCTGTTTTTT.

This chain connects TRBV5-1 to TRBJ2-2; 8 nucleotides agree with TRBD1. CDR3 length: 14 amino acids. V was clipped by 5 bases and J by 6 bases; unmatched bases: 6. Germline lookup yields CDR1 SGHRS and CDR2 YFSETQ. CDR3 loop: CASRQTGDPGELFF. DNA for the CDR3: TGCGCCAGCAGACAGACAGGGGATCCCGGGGAGCTGTTTTTT.

This clonotype was picked up a small number of times. The V gene is TRBV29-1, the J gene TRBJ2-2; tentative D call: TRBD2 (6 bases). The CDR3 is made up of 13 amino acids. V was trimmed by 5 bases and J by 1 base, leaving 8 bases between them. From germline, CDR1 is SQVTM and CDR2 ANQGSEA. As DNA, the CDR3 is TGCAGCGTTCGGACTAAGAACACCGGGGAGCTGTTTTTT. It is translated as CSVRTKNTGELFF.

This clonotype was detected only a few times. The rearrangement joins TRBV5-1 to TRBJ2-7; D may match TRBD1 or TRBD2 (5 bases each). V lost 4 bases and J lost 3, with 11 bases in between. CDR3 size: 13 residues. Germline CDR1 and CDR2: SGHRS and YFSETQ. In nucleotides, the CDR3 is TGCGCCAGCAGCCAGGGACCCAACTACGAGCAGTACTTC. Translation gives CASSQGPNYEQYF. The whole variable domain, remainder taken from reference TRBV5-1 and TRBJ2-7, is KAGVTQTPRYLIKTRGQQVTLSCSPISGHRSVSWYQQTPGQGLQFLFEYFSETQRNKGNFPGRFSGRQFSNSRSEMNVSTLELGDSALYLCASSQGPNYEQYFGPGTRLTVT.

This clonotype was found many times. The genes are TRBV12-3 or TRBV12-4 and TRBJ2-5; a weak D match, TRBD2 (5 bases). Trimming left V 7 bases short and J 3 bases short, with 18 bases between. The CDR3 loop spans 15 amino acids. CDR3 sequence: CASTKLGGGEETQYF. The CDR3 DNA follows: TGTGCCAGCACCAAACTAGGAGGCGGCGAAGAGACCCAGTACTTC.